This T cell receptor beta chain was sequenced for a study of shared clonotypes between healthy human individuals. On the study more broadly: A donor's plate count was three for CD4 naive and three for CD4 memory; CD8 naive had two and CD8 memory one.

This CDR3 is built from 12 residues. Germline V gene lookup returns CDR1 SGHDT and CDR2 YYEEEE. V lost 3 bases, J lost 5 bases, and 6 bases lay in between. CD45RO negativity and positive selection for CCR7 defined naive CD8 cells, a population that excluded terminally differentiated effector memory CD45RA+ cells. The authors distributed each subset's genomic DNA evenly over several immunoSEQ plates. Sequenced by immunoSEQ multiplex PCR; TCRdb stores in-frame clones only, minus some. Among 1.5 million to 2.5 million clones listed, roughly 94% were seen once. This sequence originates from a man in his late teens or twenties in good health. This rearrangement joins TRBV5-6 to TRBJ1-5; D is unresolved. The material sequenced was naive CD8+ T cells sorted from blood. The CDR3: CASSSSYQPQHF. The DNA of the CDR3 is TGTGCCAGCAGCTCCTCCTATCAGCCCCAGCATTTT.